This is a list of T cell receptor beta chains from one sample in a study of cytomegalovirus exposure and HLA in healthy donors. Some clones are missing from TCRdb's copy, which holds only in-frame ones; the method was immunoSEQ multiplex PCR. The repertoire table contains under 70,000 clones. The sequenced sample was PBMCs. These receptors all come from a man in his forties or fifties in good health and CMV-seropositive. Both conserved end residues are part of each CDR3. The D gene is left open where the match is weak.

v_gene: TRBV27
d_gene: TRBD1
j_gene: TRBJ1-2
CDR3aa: CASSPGTGGSYTF
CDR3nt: TGTGCCAGCAGTCCAGGGACAGGGGGAAGCTACACCTTC

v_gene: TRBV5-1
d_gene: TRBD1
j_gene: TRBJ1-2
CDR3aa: CASSLGAGTGEGYTF
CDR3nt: TGCGCCAGCAGCTTGGGGGCCGGGACAGGGGAAGGCTACACCTTC

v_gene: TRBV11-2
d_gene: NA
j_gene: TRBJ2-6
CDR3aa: CASRGLPGANVLTF
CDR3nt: TGTGCCAGCAGAGGACTCCCTGGGGCCAACGTCCTGACTTTC

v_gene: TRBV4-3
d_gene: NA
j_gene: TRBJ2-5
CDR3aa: CASSQETGSAQYF
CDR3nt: TGCGCCAGCAGCCAAGAGACGGGGTCGGCCCAGTACTTC

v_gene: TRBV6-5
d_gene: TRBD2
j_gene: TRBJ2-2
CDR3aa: CASSSLAGATGELFF
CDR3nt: TGTGCCAGCAGTTCTCTAGCGGGAGCCACCGGGGAGCTGTTTTTT

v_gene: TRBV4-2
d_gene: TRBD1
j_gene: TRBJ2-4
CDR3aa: CASSQDLPQGAGSLAKNIQYF
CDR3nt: TGTGCCAGCAGCCAAGACCTCCCACAGGGGGCGGGTAGTCTGGCCAAAAACATTCAGTACTTC

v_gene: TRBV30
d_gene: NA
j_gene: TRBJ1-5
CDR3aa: CAWSVAVNQPQHF
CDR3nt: TGTGCCTGGAGTGTGGCAGTAAATCAGCCCCAGCATTTT

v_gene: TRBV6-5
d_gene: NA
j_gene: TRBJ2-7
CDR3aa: CASSHKRDGAYEQYF
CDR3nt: TGTGCCAGCAGCCACAAGAGAGACGGGGCCTACGAGCAGTACTTC

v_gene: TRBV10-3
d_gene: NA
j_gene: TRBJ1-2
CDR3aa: CAAGETFGGYTF
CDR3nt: TGTGCCGCCGGGGAGACCTTCGGGGGCTACACCTTC

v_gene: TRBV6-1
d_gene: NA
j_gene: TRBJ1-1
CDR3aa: CASSETLNTEAFF
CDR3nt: TGTGCCAGCAGTGAAACTCTGAACACTGAAGCTTTCTTT

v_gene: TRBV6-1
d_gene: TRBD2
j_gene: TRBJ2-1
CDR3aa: CASSGGLAEFDNEQFF
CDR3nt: TGTGCCAGCAGTGGAGGACTAGCGGAATTCGACAATGAGCAGTTCTTC

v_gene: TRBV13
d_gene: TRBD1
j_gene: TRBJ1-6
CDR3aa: CASSPRGDSPLHF
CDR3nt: TGTGCCAGCAGCCCCAGGGGGGATTCACCCCTCCACTTT

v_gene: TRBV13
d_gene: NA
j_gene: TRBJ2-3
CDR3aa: CASSLLQDTQYF
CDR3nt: TGTGCCAGCAGCTTATTACAGGATACGCAGTATTTT

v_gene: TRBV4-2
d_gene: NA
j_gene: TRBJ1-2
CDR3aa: CASSQDDRWLGYTF
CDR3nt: TGTGCCAGCAGCCAAGACGACAGGTGGTTGGGCTACACCTTC

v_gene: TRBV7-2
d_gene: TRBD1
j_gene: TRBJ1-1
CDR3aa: CASSRDRANTEAFF
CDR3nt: TGTGCCAGCAGCCGGGACAGGGCGAACACTGAAGCTTTCTTT

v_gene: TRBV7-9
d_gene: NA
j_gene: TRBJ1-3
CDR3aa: CASSLASARAGNTIYF
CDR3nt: TGTGCCAGCAGCTTAGCGTCCGCGAGAGCAGGAAACACCATATATTTT

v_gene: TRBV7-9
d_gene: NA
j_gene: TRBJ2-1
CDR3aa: CASSLERGEQFF
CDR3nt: TGTGCCAGCAGCTTAGAGCGAGGGGAGCAGTTCTTC

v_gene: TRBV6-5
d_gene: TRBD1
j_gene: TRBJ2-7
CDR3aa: CASSYTYRGAAEQYF
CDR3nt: TGTGCCAGCAGTTACACCTACAGGGGTGCGGCCGAGCAGTACTTC

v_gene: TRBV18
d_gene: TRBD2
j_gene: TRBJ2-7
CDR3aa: CASSPSAGVADEQYF
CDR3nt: TGTGCCAGCTCACCGTCGGCGGGGGTAGCCGACGAGCAGTACTTC

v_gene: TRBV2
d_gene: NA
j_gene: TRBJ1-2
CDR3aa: CASSERGSVGSRYTF
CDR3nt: TGTGCCAGCAGTGAAAGGGGGTCTGTGGGGAGTCGCTACACCTTC

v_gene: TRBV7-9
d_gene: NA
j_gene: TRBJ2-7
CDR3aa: CASSPPEGRAHEQYF
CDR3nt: TGTGCCAGCAGCCCTCCTGAGGGAAGGGCCCACGAGCAGTACTTC

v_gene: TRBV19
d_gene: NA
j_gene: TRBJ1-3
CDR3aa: CASSFGSFNTGNTIYF
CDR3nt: TGTGCCAGTAGTTTTGGGAGCTTCAATACTGGAAACACCATATATTTT

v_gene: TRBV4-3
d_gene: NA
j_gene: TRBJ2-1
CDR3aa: CASSRPALAGEQFF
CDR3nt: TGCGCCAGCAGCCGCCCGGCCCTCGCGGGTGAGCAGTTCTTC

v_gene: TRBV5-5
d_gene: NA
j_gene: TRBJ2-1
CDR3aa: CASSLEAETYNEQFF
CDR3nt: TGTGCCAGCAGCTTGGAAGCGGAGACCTACAATGAGCAGTTCTTC

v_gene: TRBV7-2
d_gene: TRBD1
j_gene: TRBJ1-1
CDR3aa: CASSRTGGNGEAFF
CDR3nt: TGTGCCAGCAGTCGGACAGGGGGAAACGGTGAAGCTTTCTTT

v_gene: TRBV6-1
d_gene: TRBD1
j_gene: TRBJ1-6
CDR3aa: CASREDRGRNSPLHF
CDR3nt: TGTGCCAGCAGGGAAGACAGGGGTAGGAATTCACCCCTCCACTTT

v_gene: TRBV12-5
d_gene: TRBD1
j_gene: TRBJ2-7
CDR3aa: CASAQDRVGYEQYF
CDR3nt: TGTGCTAGTGCCCAGGACAGGGTCGGCTACGAGCAGTACTTC

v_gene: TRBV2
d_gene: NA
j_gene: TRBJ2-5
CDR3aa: CASSGGVREGETQYF
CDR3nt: TGTGCCAGCAGTGGGGGGGTCCGCGAGGGAGAGACCCAGTACTTC